The 15 T cell receptor beta chains listed next were all sequenced from one sample in a study of blood T cell repertoires in COVID-19. The method was immunoSEQ multiplex PCR; TCRdb's version includes in-frame clones alone and lacks a portion of them. The table includes approximately 240,000 clones, approximately 86% detected once. The sequenced sample consisted of peripheral blood. These receptor sequences come from a woman older than 75 with active or convalescent COVID-19.

This clone has a single count. The V and J genes are TRBV18 and TRBJ1-5; 7 bases map to TRBD1. This CDR3 region has 14 residues. V lost 3 bases and J lost 1; bases outside the gene matches: 0. CDR1 is KGHSH and CDR2 is LQKENI in the germline V gene. CDR3 coding DNA: TGTGCCAGCTCACCGGGACAGAGCAATCAGCCCCAGCATTTT. This gives the protein CASSPGQSNQPQHF.

The rearrangement links TRBV7-9 to TRBJ1-1; possible D gene TRBD1, 5 bases. Germline loops: CDR1 SEHNR, CDR2 FQNEAQ (reference sequence). With 3 bases removed from V and 3 bases from J, the gap between germline ends came to 14 bases. The CDR3 is made up of 15 amino acids. Written as DNA, the CDR3 is TGTGCCAGCAGCTTTAAAGGGGTTGGGGACACTGAAGCTTTCTTT. As protein: CASSFKGVGDTEAFF.

The chain uses TRBV24-1 and TRBJ2-5, with no clear D. Trimming cost V 5 bases and J 5 bases, with 17 bases left between them. The CDR3 sequence is 15 residues long. CDR1 is KGHDR and CDR2 is SFDVKD in the germline V gene. CDR3: CATSGADSLSETQYF. The CDR3 DNA is TGTGCCACCAGTGGGGCAGATAGTTTGAGCGAGACCCAGTACTTC.

The chain has TRBV2 and TRBJ2-3; D is undetermined. V shed 5 bases and J shed 7 bases, with 7 bases lying between them. Germline CDR1 and CDR2: SNHLY and FYNNEI. This CDR3 has 11 amino acids. In nucleotides, the CDR3 is TGTGCCAGCAGTTTAGCAAATACGCAGTATTTT. As protein: CASSLANTQYF.

V is TRBV9 and J is TRBJ1-3; D possibly corresponds to TRBD1 (6 bases). Germline V gene sequence: CDR1 SGDLS, CDR2 YYNGEE. The CDR3 has 13 amino acids. V lost 4 bases, J lost 6 bases, and 11 bases lay in between. The CDR3 bases are TGTGCCAGCAGCACCACAGGGTTAAACACCATATATTTT. This encodes CASSTTGLNTIYF.

The chain couples TRBV10-3 to TRBJ1-2; 8 positions agree with TRBD1. Trimming took 4 bases from V and 2 from J; bases not matched to a gene: 6. Germline CDR1 ENHRY, CDR2 SYGVKD. This CDR3 comprises 15 residues. The CDR3 is CAISAAGTGNYGYTF. In DNA, the CDR3 is TGTGCCATCAGTGCCGCCGGGACAGGCAACTATGGCTACACCTTC.

CDR3 nucleotides: TGTGCCAGCAGTGGACGCGGGCTGGGCGGCAATCAGCCCCAGCATTTT. Translation: CASSGRGLGGNQPQHF. The chain couples TRBV6-6 to TRBJ1-5; D not certain. V lost 5 bases to trimming and J lost 2 bases, with 16 bases between them. The CDR3 consists of 16 residues. Germline V CDR1 and CDR2: MNHNY, SVGAGI (reference sequence).

The DNA for the CDR3 is TGTGCCAGCAGCCAAGATTCGATATTGACGGGACACTATAATGAAAAACTGTTTTTT. Translating it yields CASSQDSILTGHYNEKLFF. The chain joins TRBV14 to TRBJ1-4, with a weak D call TRBD1 (6 bases). V lost 0 bases and J 4 bases, leaving 21 bases between the germline ends. The CDR3 length is 19 residues. Germline values: CDR1 SGHDN, CDR2 FVKESK.

This clone was counted a few times. This chain links TRBV7-9 with TRBJ2-7, with 7 bases identical to TRBD1. Per germline, CDR1 SEHNR and CDR2 FQNEAQ (reference sequence). This CDR3 comprises 14 residues. V was clipped by 5 bases and J by 2 bases; unmatched bases: 6. CDR3 nucleotides: TGTGCCAGCAGCAAGGGGACAGAAACCTACGAGCAGTACTTC. Its translation: CASSKGTETYEQYF.

The chain is built from TRBV19 and TRBJ2-7, with D possibly matching TRBD1 (6 bases). Germline CDR1 is LNHDA and CDR2 is SQIVND (reference sequence). This CDR3 has 14 amino acids. Trimming cost V 6 bases and J 5 bases, with 17 bases left between them. Here the CDR3 DNA reads TGTGCCAGTAGCCAAACAGGGCTTTTCAACGAGCAGTACTTC. It yields the protein CASSQTGLFNEQYF. The full variable domain, in which reference TRBV19 and TRBJ2-7 provide the parts outside the CDR3, is DGGITQSPKYLFRKEGQNVTLSCEQNLNHDAMYWYRQDPGQGLRLIYYSQIVNDFQKGDIAEGYSVSREKKESFPLTVTSAQKNPTAFYLCASSQTGLFNEQYFGPGTRLTVT.

The chain links TRBV2 to TRBJ2-7; 9 nucleotides agree with TRBD1. Germline loops: CDR1 SNHLY, CDR2 FYNNEI. J gave up 4 bases and V 7 bases, and 5 bases lay outside the gene matches. There are 13 residues in the CDR3. CDR3 sequence: CASKQGAIYEQYF. CDR3 nucleotides: TGTGCCAGCAAACAGGGGGCGATTTACGAGCAGTACTTC.

The sample holds one count of this clone. The rearrangement joins TRBV11-2 to TRBJ1-3; TRBD1 is a possible D gene (5 bases). CDR1 and CDR2 from the germline V gene are SGHAT and FQNNGV. The CDR3 has 17 residues. V lost 2 bases and J 0 bases, leaving 14 bases between the germline ends. CDR3 DNA: TGTGCCAGCAGCTTATCTGACAGCAGCCTCTCTGGAAACACCATATATTTT. This codes for CASSLSDSSLSGNTIYF.

The genes are TRBV11-3 and TRBJ2-3, with 8 bases fitting TRBD2. The V and J ends lost 5 bases and 4 bases, in that order; junction bases with no gene match: 11. The germline V gene encodes CDR1 SGHNT and CDR2 YENEEA. This CDR3 region has 16 residues. CDR3 coding DNA: TGTGCCAGCAGCCTAGGGCTAGCGGGTGTCGCAGATACGCAGTATTTT. It codes for CASSLGLAGVADTQYF. The full variable domain, rest sourced from reference TRBV11-3 and TRBJ2-3, is EAGVVQSPRYKIIEKKQPVAFWCNPISGHNTLYWYLQNLGQGPELLIRYENEEAVDDSQLPKDRFSAERLKGVDSTLKIQPAELGDSAVYLCASSLGLAGVADTQYFGPGTRLTVL.

The V call is TRBV11-2, the J call TRBJ2-7; 15 nucleotides line up with TRBD2. J gave up 7 bases and V 0 bases, and 1 base lay outside the gene matches. The germline V gene encodes CDR1 SGHAT and CDR2 FQNNGV. This CDR3 is 15 amino acids long. The CDR3: CASSLEGLAGGEQYF. DNA of the CDR3: TGTGCCAGCAGCTTAGAGGGACTAGCGGGAGGTGAGCAGTACTTC.

The CDR3, as DNA: TGCGCCAGCAGCTTTCTTCTAGCGGGGCGGTCGGAGCGAGCCAAAAACATTCAGTACTTC. Amino acids: CASSFLLAGRSERAKNIQYF. The chain links TRBV5-1 to TRBJ2-4; 9 nucleotides match TRBD2. CDR3 length equals 20 residues. Germline CDR1 and CDR2: SGHRS and YFSETQ. Losses at the gene ends were 2 bases for V and 0 bases for J; bases not matched to a gene: 15.